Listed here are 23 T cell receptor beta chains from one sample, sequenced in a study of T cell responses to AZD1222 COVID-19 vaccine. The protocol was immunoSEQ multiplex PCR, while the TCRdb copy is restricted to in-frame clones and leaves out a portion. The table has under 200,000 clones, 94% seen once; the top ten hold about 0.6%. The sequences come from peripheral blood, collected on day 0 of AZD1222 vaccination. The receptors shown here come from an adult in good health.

The CDR3 DNA is TGTGCCAGCAGCCAAGATAGGGTTCAGCCCCAGCATTTT. Protein product: CASSQDRVQPQHF. The chain recombines TRBV3-1 (or the pseudogene TRBV3-2) with TRBJ1-5; D unresolved. This CDR3 spans 13 amino acids. Trimming shortened V by 0 bases and J by 6 bases, and 6 bases separated the two germline ends. The V gene's germline CDR1 is LGHDT and CDR2 YNNKEL (reference sequence).

CDR3 amino acids: CASSSPLLREFYNEQFF. As DNA, the CDR3 is TGTGCCAGCAGTTCCCCTTTACTGCGGGAGTTCTACAATGAGCAGTTCTTC. The chain joins TRBV28 to TRBJ2-1; TRBD2 aligns across 7 bases. The V gene's germline CDR1 is MDHEN and CDR2 SYDVKM. Trimming took 4 bases from V and 3 from J; bases not matched to a gene: 12. This CDR3 is 17 amino acids long.

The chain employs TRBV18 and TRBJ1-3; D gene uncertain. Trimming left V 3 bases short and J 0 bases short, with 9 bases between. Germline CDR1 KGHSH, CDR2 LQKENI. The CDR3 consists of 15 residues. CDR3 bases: TGTGCCAGCTCACCGGTACAGAGCTCTGGAAACACCATATATTTT. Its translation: CASSPVQSSGNTIYF. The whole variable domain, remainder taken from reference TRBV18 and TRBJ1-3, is NAGVMQNPRHLVRRRGQEARLRCSPMKGHSHVYWYRQLPEEGLKFMVYLQKENIIDESGMPKERFSAEFPKEGPSILRIQQVVRGDSAAYFCASSPVQSSGNTIYFGEGSWLTVV.

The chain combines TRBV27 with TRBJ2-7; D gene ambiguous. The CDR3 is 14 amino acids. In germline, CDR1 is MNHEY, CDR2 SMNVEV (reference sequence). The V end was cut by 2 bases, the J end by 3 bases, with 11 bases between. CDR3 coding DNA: TGTGCCAGCAGTTTACGGTCAAACTACTACGAGCAGTACTTC. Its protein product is CASSLRSNYYEQYF.

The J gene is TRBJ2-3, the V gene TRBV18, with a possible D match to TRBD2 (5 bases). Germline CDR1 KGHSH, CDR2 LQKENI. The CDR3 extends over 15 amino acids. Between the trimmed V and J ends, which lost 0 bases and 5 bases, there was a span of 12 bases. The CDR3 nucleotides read TGTGCCAGCTCACCACCAAGTCCACTAGAAGATACGCAGTATTTT. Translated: CASSPPSPLEDTQYF.

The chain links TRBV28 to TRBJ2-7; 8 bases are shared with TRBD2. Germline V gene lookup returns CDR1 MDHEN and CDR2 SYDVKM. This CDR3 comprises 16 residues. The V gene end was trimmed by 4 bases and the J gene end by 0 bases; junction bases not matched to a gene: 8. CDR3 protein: CASSSPPSGSSYEQYF. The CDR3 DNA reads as TGTGCCAGCAGTTCACCCCCCAGCGGGAGCTCCTACGAGCAGTACTTC.

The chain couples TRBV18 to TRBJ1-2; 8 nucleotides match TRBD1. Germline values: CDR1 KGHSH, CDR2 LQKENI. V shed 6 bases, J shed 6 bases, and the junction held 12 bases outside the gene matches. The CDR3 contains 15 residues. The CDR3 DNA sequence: TGTGCCAGCTCCCCGGGGGGACAGGAACCAGATGGCTACACCTTC. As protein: CASSPGGQEPDGYTF.

For the CDR3, the DNA is TGCAGCGTCGGTAGAGGGGCGGGGGAGACCCAGTACTTC. Its translation is CSVGRGAGETQYF. This chain joins TRBV29-1 and TRBJ2-5; D is possibly TRBD2 (6 bases). CDR1 and CDR2 from the germline V gene are SQVTM and ANQGSEA. The CDR3 is made up of 13 amino acids. The V gene lost 6 bases and the J gene lost 5 bases, with 16 bases spanning the gap.

DNA of the CDR3: TGCAGCGTTGAACCAGGACAGGGTTACGAGCAGTACTTC. Protein product: CSVEPGQGYEQYF. The chain is built from TRBV29-1 and TRBJ2-7, with 8 bases fitting TRBD1. V gave up 2 bases and J gave up 4 bases; unmatched junction bases: 4. Germline CDR1 reads SQVTM; CDR2 reads ANQGSEA. The length of the CDR3 is 13 residues.

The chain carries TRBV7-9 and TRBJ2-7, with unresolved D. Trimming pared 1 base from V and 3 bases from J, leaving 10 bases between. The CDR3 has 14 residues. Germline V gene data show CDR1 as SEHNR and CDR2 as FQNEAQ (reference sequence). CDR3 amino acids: CASSLVEADYEQYF. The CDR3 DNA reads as TGTGCCAGCAGCTTAGTAGAGGCCGACTACGAGCAGTACTTC.

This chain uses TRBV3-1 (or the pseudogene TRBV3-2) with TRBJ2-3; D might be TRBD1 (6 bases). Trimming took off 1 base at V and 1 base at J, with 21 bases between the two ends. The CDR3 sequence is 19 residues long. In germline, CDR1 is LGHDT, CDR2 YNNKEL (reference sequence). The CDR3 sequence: CASSQVRGGHLIGTDTQYF. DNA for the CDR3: TGTGCCAGCAGCCAAGTTCGTGGGGGACACCTTATAGGCACAGATACGCAGTATTTT.

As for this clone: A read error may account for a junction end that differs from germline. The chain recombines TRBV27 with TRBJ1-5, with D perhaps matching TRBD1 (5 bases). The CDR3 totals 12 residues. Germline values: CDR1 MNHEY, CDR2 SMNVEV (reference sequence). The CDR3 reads CASRSRDRFLNF. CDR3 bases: TGTGCCAGCAGGTCCCGGGACCGGTTTCTAAATTTT.

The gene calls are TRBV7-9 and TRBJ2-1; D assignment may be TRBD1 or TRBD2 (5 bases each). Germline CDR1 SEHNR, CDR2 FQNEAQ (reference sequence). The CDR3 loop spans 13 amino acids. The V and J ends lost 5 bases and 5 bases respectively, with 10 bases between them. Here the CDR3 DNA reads TGTGCCAGCAGCCACGGGACCCACAATGAGCAGTTCTTC. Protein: CASSHGTHNEQFF.

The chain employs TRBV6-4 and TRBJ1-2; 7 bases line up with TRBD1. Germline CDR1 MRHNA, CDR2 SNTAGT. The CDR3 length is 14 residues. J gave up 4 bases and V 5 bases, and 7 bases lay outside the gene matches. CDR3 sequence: CASSPKQGSYGYTF. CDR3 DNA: TGTGCCAGCAGTCCAAAACAGGGGAGCTATGGCTACACCTTC.

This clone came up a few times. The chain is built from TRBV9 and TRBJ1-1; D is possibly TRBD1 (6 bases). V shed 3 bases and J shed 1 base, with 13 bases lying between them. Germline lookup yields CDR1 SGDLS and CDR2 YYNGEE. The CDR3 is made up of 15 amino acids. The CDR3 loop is CASSALQGQNTEAFF. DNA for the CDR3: TGTGCCAGCAGCGCACTACAGGGACAGAACACTGAAGCTTTCTTT.

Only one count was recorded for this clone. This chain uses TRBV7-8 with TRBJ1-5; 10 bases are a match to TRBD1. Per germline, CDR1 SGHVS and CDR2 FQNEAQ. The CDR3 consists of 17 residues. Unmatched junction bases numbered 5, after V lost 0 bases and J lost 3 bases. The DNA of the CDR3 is TGTGCCAGCAGCTTAGCCCGGGACAGGGGCCCCAATCAGCCCCAGCATTTT. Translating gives CASSLARDRGPNQPQHF.

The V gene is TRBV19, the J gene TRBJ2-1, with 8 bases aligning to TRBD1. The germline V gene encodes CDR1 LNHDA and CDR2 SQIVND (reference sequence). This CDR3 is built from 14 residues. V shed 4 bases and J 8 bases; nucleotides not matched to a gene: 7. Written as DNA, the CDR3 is TGTGCCAGTAGTAATACAGGGGGTAAAGATGAGCAGTTCTTC. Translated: CASSNTGGKDEQFF.

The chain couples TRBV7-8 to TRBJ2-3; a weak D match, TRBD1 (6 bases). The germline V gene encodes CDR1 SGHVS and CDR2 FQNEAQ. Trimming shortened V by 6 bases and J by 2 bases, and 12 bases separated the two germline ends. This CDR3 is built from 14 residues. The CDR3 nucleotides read TGTGCCAGCAGACGGACAGTCCCCACAGATACGCAGTATTTT. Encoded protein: CASRRTVPTDTQYF. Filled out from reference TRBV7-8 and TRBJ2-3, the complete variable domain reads GAGVSQSPRYKVAKRGQDVALRCDPISGHVSLFWYQQALGQGPEFLTYFQNEAQLDKSGLPSDRFFAERPEGSVSTLKIQRTQQEDSAVYLCASRRTVPTDTQYFGPGTRLTVL.

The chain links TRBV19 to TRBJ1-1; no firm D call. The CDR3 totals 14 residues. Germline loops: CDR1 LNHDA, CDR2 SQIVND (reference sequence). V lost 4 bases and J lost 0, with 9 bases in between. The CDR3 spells CASSREGMNTEAFF. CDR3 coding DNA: TGTGCCAGTAGTAGGGAAGGTATGAACACTGAAGCTTTCTTT.

The DNA of the CDR3 is TGTGCCAGCAGCCCGTCCCCTAGTGTCCCCGACGAGCAGTACTTC. This codes for CASSPSPSVPDEQYF. The chain combines TRBV7-6 with TRBJ2-7; D gene ambiguous. The CDR3 runs 15 residues. The V end was cut by 5 bases, the J end by 5 bases, with 19 bases between. CDR1 is SGHVS, CDR2 FNYEAQ, per germline. The whole variable domain, filled in from reference TRBV7-6 and TRBJ2-7, reads GAGVSQSPRYKVTKRGQDVALRCDPISGHVSLYWYRQALGQGPEFLTYFNYEAQQDKSGLPNDRFSAERPEGSISTLTIQRTEQRDSAMYRCASSPSPSVPDEQYFGPGTRLTVT.

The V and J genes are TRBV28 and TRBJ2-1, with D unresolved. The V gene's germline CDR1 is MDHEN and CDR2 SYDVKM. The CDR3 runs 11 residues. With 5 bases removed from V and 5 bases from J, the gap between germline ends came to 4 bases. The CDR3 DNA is TGTGCCAGCAGTCCCAACAATGAGCAGTTCTTC. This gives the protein CASSPNNEQFF.

The CDR3, as DNA: TGTGCCAGTAGTATAAGACTAGCGGGAGGGCTTGTCGGGGAGCTGTTTTTT. Amino acid sequence: CASSIRLAGGLVGELFF. The chain employs TRBV19 and TRBJ2-2; TRBD2 agrees at 14 bases. Germline assignment: CDR1 LNHDA and CDR2 SQIVND (reference sequence). The CDR3 has 17 residues. V shed 2 bases, J shed 7 bases, and the junction held 6 bases outside the gene matches.

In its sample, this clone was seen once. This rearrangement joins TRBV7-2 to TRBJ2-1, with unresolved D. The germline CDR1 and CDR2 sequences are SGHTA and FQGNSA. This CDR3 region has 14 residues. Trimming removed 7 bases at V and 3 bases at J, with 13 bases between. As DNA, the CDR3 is TGTGCCAGCACTCTCTCCTACATCTACAATGAGCAGTTCTTC. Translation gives CASTLSYIYNEQFF.